Below are 28 T cell receptor beta chains sequenced from a single sample in a study of T cell changes during pregnancy in multiple sclerosis (dated by TCRdb to between 2019 and 2020). Library creation used the immunoSEQ multiplex PCR assay. TCRdb took this table from immuneACCESS and kept in-frame rearrangements with V and J called. Such tables lack part of the clones; where checked against another copy, unresolved V genes explain under half of the gap, and the rest is unexplained. The sample table shows fewer than 140,000 clones, and under 95% are seen once. The ten largest clonotypes hold 1.6% of the sample. This material consisted of peripheral blood, taken before pregnancy. The receptors derive from a female donor with multiple sclerosis, enrolled in a pregnancy study.

The chain has TRBV15 and TRBJ2-7, with 8 positions matching TRBD2. The CDR3 length is 15 residues. The germline V gene has CDR1 LNHNV and CDR2 YYDKDF (reference sequence). The J segment lost 4 bases and the V segment lost 0 bases, leaving 5 bases of the junction unmatched. The CDR3 DNA sequence: TGTGCCACCAGCAGAGAACGGGGGGGCCCGTACGAGCAGTACTTC. Translation gives CATSRERGGPYEQYF.

The rearrangement joins TRBV10-1 to TRBJ2-7, with 7 positions matching TRBD1. Per germline, CDR1 WNHNN and CDR2 SYGVQD (reference sequence). The CDR3 covers 16 residues. The V gene end was trimmed by 10 bases and the J gene end by 0 bases; junction bases not matched to a gene: 15. CDR3 residues: CATRGPRGLSSYEQYF. CDR3 DNA: TGCGCCACCAGAGGCCCGAGGGGGCTGAGCTCCTACGAGCAGTACTTC.

V usage is TRBV27 and J usage is TRBJ1-6; D remains ambiguous. Trimming took 5 bases from V and 6 from J, leaving 8 bases between them. The CDR3 sequence is 13 residues long. CDR1 is MNHEY and CDR2 is SMNVEV in the germline V gene (reference sequence). DNA for the CDR3: TGTGCCAGCAGTCTCGGGGTTAATTCACCCCTCCACTTT. Translation: CASSLGVNSPLHF.

V is TRBV6-6 and J is TRBJ2-2; 7 bases line up with TRBD1. From germline, CDR1 is MNHNY and CDR2 SVGAGI (reference sequence). V lost 8 bases and J lost 2; bases outside the gene matches: 5. This CDR3 contains 14 residues. DNA for the CDR3: TGTGCCAGCGGGCGACAGGGAAACACCGGGGAGCTGTTTTTT. This sequence encodes CASGRQGNTGELFF.

V usage is TRBV6-5 and J usage is TRBJ1-3; D not resolved. Germline V gene sequence: CDR1 MNHEY, CDR2 SVGAGI. Deletions cut 6 bases from V and 0 bases from J, with 12 bases between. This CDR3 has 15 residues. The CDR3 DNA is TGTGCCAGCAGGCCCGAGGTCAACTCTGGAAACACCATATATTTT. It is translated as CASRPEVNSGNTIYF.

In nucleotides, the CDR3 is TGTGCCAGCAGCTCGGGGACAGTAGGAGAGACCCAGTACTTC. Protein sequence: CASSSGTVGETQYF. The chain links TRBV11-3 to TRBJ2-5; 7 positions agree with TRBD1. Germline loops: CDR1 SGHNT, CDR2 YENEEA. The CDR3 contains 14 residues. The J segment lost 4 bases and the V segment lost 4 bases, leaving 6 bases of the junction unmatched. Supplemented by reference TRBV11-3 and TRBJ2-5, the full variable domain reads EAGVVQSPRYKIIEKKQPVAFWCNPISGHNTLYWYLQNLGQGPELLIRYENEEAVDDSQLPKDRFSAERLKGVDSTLKIQPAELGDSAVYLCASSSGTVGETQYFGPGTRLLVL.

The gene calls are TRBV9 and TRBJ2-1; the match to TRBD2 covers 7 bases. Germline trimming cut 0 bases from V and 7 bases from J; bases unmatched to any gene: 7. This CDR3 is 15 amino acids long. CDR1 is SGDLS, CDR2 YYNGEE, per germline. The CDR3 here is CASSVGGSGLNEQFF. DNA for the CDR3: TGTGCCAGCAGCGTAGGCGGGAGCGGTTTGAATGAGCAGTTCTTC. The full variable domain, with the rest looked up from reference TRBV9 and TRBJ2-1, is DSGVTQTPKHLITATGQRVTLRCSPRSGDLSVYWYQQSLDQGLQFLIQYYNGEERAKGNILERFSAQQFPDLHSELNLSSLELGDSALYFCASSVGGSGLNEQFFGPGTRLTVL.

This rearrangement joins TRBV6-4 to TRBJ2-2; perhaps TRBD1 as D (6 bases). This CDR3 comprises 14 residues. The V gene lost 2 bases and the J gene lost 2 bases, with 6 bases spanning the gap. Germline V CDR1 and CDR2: MRHNA, SNTAGT. The DNA for the CDR3 is TGTGCCAGCAGTGACGGGACAAACACCGGGGAGCTGTTTTTT. Translating it yields CASSDGTNTGELFF.

This clone came up a few times. The chain carries TRBV2 and TRBJ1-2; 8 bases map to TRBD1. CDR3 length: 14 amino acids. Germline V CDR1 and CDR2: SNHLY, FYNNEI. The V segment lost 3 bases and the J segment 4 bases; nucleotides outside the gene matches: 4. CDR3 loop: CASSDGQGSYGYTF. The CDR3 DNA reads TGTGCCAGCAGTGACGGACAGGGAAGCTATGGCTACACCTTC. The entire variable domain, with the rest obtained from reference TRBV2 and TRBJ1-2, is as follows: EPEVTQTPSHQVTQMGQEVILRCVPISNHLYFYWYRQILGQKVEFLVSFYNNEISEKSEIFDDQFSVERPDGSNFTLKIRSTKLEDSAMYFCASSDGQGSYGYTFGSGTRLTVV.

This chain uses TRBV10-3 with TRBJ2-3, with 7 bases matching TRBD2. Trimming took 5 bases from V and 5 from J; bases not matched to a gene: 13. The germline CDR1 and CDR2 sequences are ENHRY and SYGVKD. The CDR3 sequence is 16 residues long. The CDR3 loop is CAISSLIGGIRDTQYF. The CDR3 coding sequence is TGTGCCATCAGTTCCTTGATCGGGGGGATCAGAGATACGCAGTATTTT.

CDR3 coding DNA: TGTGCCAGCGTCGACGCATGGAGAGTCCGCGACTCTGGAAACACCATATATTTT. Its translation: CASVDAWRVRDSGNTIYF. The rearrangement uses TRBV7-8 and TRBJ1-3; D is unclear. This CDR3 spans 18 amino acids. Looked up from germline, CDR1 is SGHVS and CDR2 is FQNEAQ. Trimming shortened V by 8 bases and J by 0 bases, and 23 bases separated the two germline ends. The full variable domain, rest sourced from reference TRBV7-8 and TRBJ1-3, is GAGVSQSPRYKVAKRGQDVALRCDPISGHVSLFWYQQALGQGPEFLTYFQNEAQLDKSGLPSDRFFAERPEGSVSTLKIQRTQQEDSAVYLCASVDAWRVRDSGNTIYFGEGSWLTVV.

V usage is TRBV7-3 and J usage is TRBJ1-1; a possible D gene is TRBD1 (6 bases). Germline CDR1 SGHTA, CDR2 FQGTGA. The length of the CDR3 is 13 residues. V lost 4 bases, J lost 6 bases, and 12 bases lay in between. The CDR3 coding sequence is TGTGCCAGCAGCTCCAGGGGTCTCCCTGAAGCTTTCTTT. Translated: CASSSRGLPEAFF.

This clone was found once. J is TRBJ2-3 and V is TRBV2, with TRBD2 matching over 15 bases. The CDR3 spans 16 residues. The V segment lost 6 bases and the J segment 0 bases; nucleotides outside the gene matches: 1. Looked up from germline, CDR1 is SNHLY and CDR2 is FYNNEI. The CDR3 nucleotides read TGTGCCAGCAGGGGACTAGCGGGAGGTAGCACAGATACGCAGTATTTT. It yields the protein CASRGLAGGSTDTQYF.

The chain joins TRBV6-6 to TRBJ2-5; 11 nucleotides line up with TRBD2. Germline CDR1 and CDR2: MNHNY and SVGAGI (reference sequence). After removal of 5 bases from V and 2 bases from J, the junction contained 4 bases not matched to a gene. There are 15 residues in the CDR3. The CDR3 here is CASSLAGGFQETQYF. DNA of the CDR3: TGTGCCAGCAGTCTAGCGGGAGGATTTCAAGAGACCCAGTACTTC.

The chain recombines TRBV9 with TRBJ2-3; perhaps TRBD2 as D (7 bases). Looked up from germline, CDR1 is SGDLS and CDR2 is YYNGEE. The CDR3 consists of 17 residues. With 1 base removed from V and 2 bases from J, the gap between germline ends came to 17 bases. The CDR3 DNA is TGTGCCAGCAGCGTAACTTCCCGCGGGGGCTTCACAGATACGCAGTATTTT. Translating gives CASSVTSRGGFTDTQYF. The full variable domain, in which reference TRBV9 and TRBJ2-3 provide the parts outside the CDR3, is DSGVTQTPKHLITATGQRVTLRCSPRSGDLSVYWYQQSLDQGLQFLIQYYNGEERAKGNILERFSAQQFPDLHSELNLSSLELGDSALYFCASSVTSRGGFTDTQYFGPGTRLTVL.

The chain links TRBV28 to TRBJ1-1, with D unclear. The germline V gene has CDR1 MDHEN and CDR2 SYDVKM. The CDR3 sequence is 12 residues long. With 6 bases removed from V and 1 base from J, the gap between germline ends came to 6 bases. CDR3 nucleotide sequence: TGTGCCAGCAGAAGAGGGAACACTGAAGCTTTCTTT. Encoded protein: CASRRGNTEAFF. Full variable domain (remainder filled in from reference TRBV28 and TRBJ1-1): DVKVTQSSRYLVKRTGEKVFLECVQDMDHENMFWYRQDPGLGLRLIYFSYDVKMKEKGDIPEGYSVSREKKERFSLILESASTNQTSMYLCASRRGNTEAFFGQGTRLTVV.

The chain has TRBV7-6 and TRBJ2-5; 12 nucleotides match TRBD2. Per the germline V gene, CDR1 is SGHVS and CDR2 is FNYEAQ. This CDR3 comprises 17 residues. Trimming at V came to 4 bases and at J to 0 bases, leaving 6 bases not matched to a gene. The CDR3 coding sequence is TGTGCCAGCAGCTCAGACGGGACTAGCGGGTACCAAGAGACCCAGTACTTC. Residues: CASSSDGTSGYQETQYF.

The chain has TRBV13 and TRBJ1-6, with D perhaps matching TRBD1 (6 bases). Trimming cost V 5 bases and J 7 bases, with 12 bases left between them. Germline V gene sequence: CDR1 PRHDT, CDR2 FYEKMQ (reference sequence). The CDR3 runs to 14 residues. DNA for the CDR3: TGTGCCAGCAGCCCGCAGGGGCGGAATTCACCCCTCCACTTT. Its protein is CASSPQGRNSPLHF.

The J gene is TRBJ2-4, the V gene TRBV19, with D possibly being TRBD1 (8 bases). CDR1 and CDR2 (germline): LNHDA, SQIVND (reference sequence). The CDR3 has 17 amino acids. Deletions cut 3 bases from V and 0 bases from J, with 15 bases between. The CDR3 DNA is TGTGCCAGTAGTATGGTTAACAGGGGGGGAGCCAAAAACATTCAGTACTTC. It yields the protein CASSMVNRGGAKNIQYF.

J is TRBJ2-5 and V is TRBV7-6; perhaps TRBD2 as D (6 bases). Trimming stripped 1 base from V and 4 bases from J, with 16 bases between. The CDR3 loop spans 16 amino acids. Germline loops: CDR1 SGHVS, CDR2 FNYEAQ. CDR3 protein: CASSLGEGSRGETQYF. DNA of the CDR3: TGTGCCAGCAGCTTAGGAGAAGGGTCGCGGGGAGAGACCCAGTACTTC.

In DNA, the CDR3 is TGTGCCAGCTCGCCTGGGACATACCATGAGCAGTTCTTC. It translates to CASSPGTYHEQFF. V gene TRBV18 combines with J gene TRBJ2-1, with D tentatively TRBD1 (6 bases). The germline V gene encodes CDR1 KGHSH and CDR2 LQKENI. The CDR3 has 13 amino acids. V dropped 6 bases and J dropped 8 bases, with 14 bases sitting between them.

The V gene is TRBV5-4, the J gene TRBJ2-7; D is perhaps TRBD2 (5 bases). Germline V gives CDR1 SGHNT, CDR2 YYREEE (reference sequence). The V end lost 0 bases, the J end lost 0 bases, and 10 bases lay between the germline ends. This CDR3 comprises 15 residues. The CDR3 coding sequence is TGTGCCAGCAGCTTGGAGGCGGGTAGCTCCTACGAGCAGTACTTC. This sequence encodes CASSLEAGSSYEQYF.

This clone was recorded at least ten times. The chain combines TRBV11-2 with TRBJ2-7; TRBD1 agrees at 10 bases. Trimming removed 4 bases from V and 4 bases from J; junction bases left unmatched: 7. CDR1 and CDR2 from the germline V gene are SGHAT and FQNNGV. The CDR3 runs to 15 residues. DNA of the CDR3: TGTGCCAGCAGCTCAGGGACAGGGGAGGGATACGAGCAGTACTTC. Residues: CASSSGTGEGYEQYF. Using reference TRBV11-2 and TRBJ2-7 for the parts outside the CDR3, the full variable domain is EAGVAQSPRYKIIEKRQSVAFWCNPISGHATLYWYQQILGQGPKLLIQFQNNGVVDDSQLPKDRFSAERLKGVDSTLKIQPAKLEDSAVYLCASSSGTGEGYEQYFGPGTRLTVT.

The genes are TRBV28 and TRBJ2-7; unclear D gene. The CDR3 spans 11 residues. From germline, CDR1 is MDHEN and CDR2 SYDVKM. The V end lost 5 bases, the J end lost 6 bases, and 8 bases lay between the germline ends. Here the CDR3 DNA reads TGTGCCAGCAGTCCCCATTCCGAGCAGTACTTC. Translation gives CASSPHSEQYF.

The chain has TRBV9 and TRBJ2-1; D is undetermined. The length of the CDR3 is 14 residues. In germline, CDR1 is SGDLS, CDR2 YYNGEE. V shed 0 bases and J shed 2 bases, with 6 bases lying between them. CDR3 in amino acids: CASSVVSTYNEQFF. The CDR3 bases are TGTGCCAGCAGCGTAGTGTCAACCTACAATGAGCAGTTCTTC.

The chain is built from TRBV27 and TRBJ2-2, with TRBD1 matching 10 bases. CDR1 and CDR2 (germline): MNHEY, SMNVEV (reference sequence). This CDR3 region has 15 residues. The trim removed 6 bases at V and 6 bases at J, leaving 7 bases unmatched. The CDR3: CASSPRTGGSGELFF. CDR3 DNA sequence: TGTGCCAGCAGCCCGAGGACAGGGGGGTCCGGGGAGCTGTTTTTT.

The chain is built from TRBV19 and TRBJ2-2, with D tentatively TRBD1 (5 bases). This CDR3 is 18 amino acids long. Germline-derived CDR1 and CDR2 are LNHDA and SQIVND (reference sequence). Trimming took 2 bases from V and 0 from J, leaving 16 bases between them. CDR3 sequence: CASSIYSWQGTNTGELFF. For the CDR3, the DNA is TGTGCCAGTAGTATATACTCGTGGCAGGGCACGAACACCGGGGAGCTGTTTTTT.

This clone showed up just once. In the same sample, other DNA sequences code for this CDR3. The CDR3 spells CASSIGTGYGYTF. CDR3 nucleotides: TGTGCCAGTAGTATCGGGACAGGGTATGGCTACACCTTC. V and J are TRBV19 and TRBJ1-2, with 9 bases that match TRBD1. From germline, CDR1 is LNHDA and CDR2 SQIVND (reference sequence). J gave up 5 bases and V 3 bases, and 1 base lay outside the gene matches. The CDR3 loop spans 13 amino acids. Full variable domain (rest looked up from reference TRBV19 and TRBJ1-2): DGGITQSPKYLFRKEGQNVTLSCEQNLNHDAMYWYRQDPGQGLRLIYYSQIVNDFQKGDIAEGYSVSREKKESFPLTVTSAQKNPTAFYLCASSIGTGYGYTFGSGTRLTVV.